A single sample gave rise to the 30 T cell receptor beta chains below, sequenced in a study of blood T cells in healthy people across ages. A second PCR, run for about 7 to 12 cycles, used a sample-barcoded 5' primer plus a J-beta primer mix. Each CDR3 protein is one row after TCRdb ran MiXCR on the 5' RACE reads. Here the sample spans over 950,000 distinct CDR3 sequences, about 51% being singletons. Sequencing was performed on blood. The receptor source for this set is a woman aged 60-75 years in good health.

CDR3 amino acids: CASSLRTVNSPLHF. The CDR3 region has the DNA TGTGCCAGCAGCCTAAGGACAGTTAATTCACCCCTCCACTTT. This chain links TRBV7-2 with TRBJ1-6; tentatively, D is TRBD1 (6 bases). The germline V gene encodes CDR1 SGHTA and CDR2 FQGNSA. The length of the CDR3 is 14 residues. V was cut by 5 bases and J by 6 bases, with 11 bases left in between.

This clonotype was found once. The chain has TRBV15 and TRBJ1-5, with D possibly matching TRBD1 (6 bases). Between the trimmed V and J ends, which lost 0 bases and 0 bases, there was a span of 9 bases. The germline V gene encodes CDR1 LNHNV and CDR2 YYDKDF (reference sequence). The CDR3 is made up of 16 amino acids. The CDR3 here is CATSRDPQGSNQPQHF. Written as DNA, the CDR3 is TGTGCCACCAGCAGAGACCCACAGGGTAGCAATCAGCCCCAGCATTTT.

This rearrangement joins TRBV7-2 to TRBJ2-1, with 8 bases identical to TRBD2. V gave up 5 bases and J gave up 0 bases; unmatched junction bases: 9. The CDR3 sequence is 17 residues long. Germline V gene lookup returns CDR1 SGHTA and CDR2 FQGNSA. For the CDR3, the DNA is TGTGCCAGCAGCGACCTACTAGCGGCTAGCTCCTACAATGAGCAGTTCTTC. Amino acids: CASSDLLAASSYNEQFF.

J is TRBJ2-7 and V is TRBV18; 7 bases agree with TRBD2. The J call may be wrong; the DNA end is better matched by TRBJ2-5. The CDR3 sequence is 14 residues long. Per the germline V gene, CDR1 is KGHSH and CDR2 is LQKENI. The CDR3 coding sequence is TGTGCCAGCTCACCAGCGGGGGTTCAAGAGACCCAGTACTTC. It encodes CASSPAGVQETQYF.

V gene TRBV7-9 combines with J gene TRBJ2-7; D not resolved. V gave up 2 bases and J gave up 3 bases, with 11 bases separating them. This CDR3 comprises 14 residues. Germline-derived CDR1 and CDR2 are SEHNR and FQNEAQ (reference sequence). The CDR3 loop reads CASSLTSSDYEQYF. As DNA, the CDR3 is TGTGCCAGCAGCTTAACCTCGTCAGACTACGAGCAGTACTTC.

This clonotype was detected only a few times. The chain couples TRBV7-9 to TRBJ2-7, with D maybe TRBD1 (6 bases). Trimming stripped 2 bases from V and 5 bases from J, with 13 bases between. This CDR3 region has 14 residues. In germline, CDR1 is SEHNR, CDR2 FQNEAQ (reference sequence). The CDR3 DNA follows: TGTGCCAGCAGCTTATCGAACAGGGCCCACGAGCAGTACTTC. Protein: CASSLSNRAHEQYF.

The chain carries TRBV20-1 and TRBJ2-3, with 7 positions matching TRBD2. V lost 3 bases to trimming and J lost 3 bases; unmatched junction nucleotides: 9. Germline V gene sequence: CDR1 DFQATT, CDR2 SNEGSKA (reference sequence). The CDR3 consists of 15 residues. CDR3 coding DNA: TGCAGTGCTAGCCTATTAGCGGGTCGTACAGATACGCAGTATTTT. Translation gives CSASLLAGRTDTQYF.

This clonotype turned up a few times. The chain joins TRBV12-3 or TRBV12-4 to TRBJ2-7; 10 positions agree with TRBD1. J gave up 3 bases and V 6 bases, and 5 bases lay outside the gene matches. CDR3 size: 14 residues. CDR3 in DNA: TGTGCCAGCAGAAACCGGGACAGGGGCTACGAGCAGTACTTC. As protein: CASRNRDRGYEQYF.

Here the CDR3 DNA reads TGCAGCGTACGCGGACGTATGAACACTGAAGCTTTCTTT. Encoded protein: CSVRGRMNTEAFF. This chain connects TRBV29-1 to TRBJ1-1; no definite D call. The CDR3 runs 13 residues. Germline V gene lookup returns CDR1 SQVTM and CDR2 ANQGSEA. Trimming removed 6 bases from V and 0 bases from J, with 11 bases in between.

This clonotype was counted once. The chain links TRBV27 to TRBJ2-5; D could derive from TRBD1 or TRBD2 (6 bases each). Near its end, the DNA agrees better with TRBJ2-7, so the J call may be wrong. Germline values: CDR1 MNHEY, CDR2 SMNVEV (reference sequence). The CDR3 spans 15 residues. CDR3 DNA sequence: TGTGCCAGCAGTTTGAAGGAGGGGGTCTTCTACGAGCAGTACTTC. It yields the protein CASSLKEGVFYEQYF.

The chain carries TRBV11-2 and TRBJ2-6; 12 positions agree with TRBD1. This CDR3 is 21 amino acids long. Germline loops: CDR1 SGHAT, CDR2 FQNNGV. Trimming cost V 0 bases and J 3 bases; bases outside gene matches: 12. The CDR3 nucleotides read TGTGCCAGCAGCTTAGATCACCCACCCGGGACAGGGGGCTATGGGGCCAACGTCCTGACTTTC. This codes for CASSLDHPPGTGGYGANVLTF.

The chain has TRBV7-9 and TRBJ2-1, with TRBD1 identical over 8 bases. V lost 5 bases to trimming and J lost 2 bases; unmatched junction nucleotides: 8. The CDR3 is 16 residues long. Germline V gene lookup returns CDR1 SEHNR and CDR2 FQNEAQ (reference sequence). CDR3 sequence: CASSPKTGGTYNEQFF. In DNA form, the CDR3 reads TGTGCCAGCAGCCCAAAAACAGGGGGGACCTACAATGAGCAGTTCTTC.

This chain uses TRBV27 with TRBJ1-2; 11 nucleotides line up with TRBD1. The CDR3 totals 17 residues. V was pared by 4 bases and J by 8 bases, with 15 bases of the junction left unmatched. Per germline, CDR1 MNHEY and CDR2 SMNVEV (reference sequence). CDR3 coding DNA: TGTGCCAGCAGTTCTCAGGGGGACAGGGGGAAAATTTGGGGCTACACCTTC. Its protein is CASSSQGDRGKIWGYTF.

The gene calls are TRBV20-1 and TRBJ2-1; 9 bases are a match to TRBD2. CDR1 is DFQATT, CDR2 SNEGSKA, per germline (reference sequence). V shed 1 base and J 7 bases; nucleotides not matched to a gene: 26. The CDR3 is made up of 21 amino acids. The CDR3 nucleotides read TGCAGTGCTAGAGGTGCTCCGGCTACGCTGGGGAAGGCGGGAGGGCTGAATGAGCAGTTCTTC. This sequence encodes CSARGAPATLGKAGGLNEQFF.

CDR3 in amino acids: CASRLTSATDTQYF. The CDR3, as DNA: TGTGCCAGCAGACTAACTAGCGCCACAGATACGCAGTATTTT. The chain carries TRBV12-3 or TRBV12-4 and TRBJ2-3; 7 bases align to TRBD2. Trimming at V came to 6 bases and at J to 2 bases, leaving 5 bases not matched to a gene. The CDR3 has 14 amino acids.

This sequence joins TRBV6-6 and TRBJ2-1, with 9 bases fitting TRBD1. The germline gives CDR1 MNHNY, CDR2 SVGAGI (reference sequence). CDR3 size: 14 residues. V shed 10 bases, J shed 9 bases, and the junction held 13 bases outside the gene matches. The CDR3 DNA reads as TGTGCCACCCAACGATTACAGGGGGCGAGTGAGCAGTTCTTC. Translation gives CATQRLQGASEQFF.

V and J are TRBV29-1 and TRBJ2-1; tentatively, D is TRBD2 (5 bases). The CDR3 contains 12 residues. Trimming shortened V by 5 bases and J by 9 bases, and 14 bases separated the two germline ends. The germline V gene has CDR1 SQVTM and CDR2 ANQGSEA. CDR3 sequence: CSVLPGYGEQFF. CDR3 nucleotide sequence: TGCAGCGTTCTCCCGGGGTACGGTGAGCAGTTCTTC.

This clonotype was detected once. The chain uses TRBV6-2 or TRBV6-3 and TRBJ2-7, with D hard to call. The J call may be faulty, since TRBJ2-5 better matches the DNA end. The germline gives CDR1 MNHEY, CDR2 SVGEGT. The CDR3 length is 13 residues. The CDR3 DNA follows: TGTGCCAGCAGGAGACATGGAGAAGAGACCCAGTACTTC. It is translated as CASRRHGEETQYF.

This clonotype appeared a few times. The chain uses TRBV27 and TRBJ2-3; 9 bases are a match to TRBD1. This CDR3 spans 15 amino acids. J gave up 5 bases and V 3 bases, and 6 bases lay outside the gene matches. The germline CDR1 and CDR2 sequences are MNHEY and SMNVEV (reference sequence). CDR3 amino acids: CASSFTGGFIDTQYF. The CDR3 DNA reads as TGTGCCAGCAGTTTTACAGGGGGCTTTATAGATACGCAGTATTTT.

This clonotype turned up a few times. The rearrangement joins TRBV7-2 to TRBJ1-2, with a weak D call TRBD1 (5 bases). The V gene lost 1 base and the J gene lost 4 bases, with 10 bases spanning the gap. Per germline, CDR1 SGHTA and CDR2 FQGNSA. CDR3 length: 14 amino acids. For the CDR3, the DNA is TGTGCCAGCAGCTTAGAGTCAGGGTCCTATGGCTACACCTTC. It specifies CASSLESGSYGYTF.

Only a few counts were recorded for this clonotype. J is TRBJ1-2 and V is TRBV29-1, with no clear D. The CDR3 covers 15 residues. Germline lookup yields CDR1 SQVTM and CDR2 ANQGSEA. Trimming cost V 0 bases and J 6 bases, with 17 bases left between them. The CDR3 loop reads CSVEDRNGPWDGYTF. CDR3 nucleotide sequence: TGCAGCGTTGAAGATCGCAACGGTCCGTGGGATGGCTACACCTTC.

This clonotype has just a few counts. For the CDR3, the DNA is TGTGCCAGCGGACGGGGGGGCACAGATACGCAGTATTTT. The encoded protein is CASGRGGTDTQYF. The gene calls are TRBV6-5 and TRBJ2-3; 7 bases match TRBD2. Germline CDR1 MNHEY, CDR2 SVGAGI. Losses at the gene ends were 8 bases for V and 1 base for J; bases not matched to a gene: 3. This CDR3 region has 13 residues.

The chain joins TRBV24-1 to TRBJ2-3; 9 bases are shared with TRBD2. The CDR3 has 16 residues. J was trimmed by 5 bases and V by 2 bases; bases with no gene match: 7. Germline V gives CDR1 KGHDR, CDR2 SFDVKD. The CDR3 spells CATSDYLAGAGDTQYF. Written as DNA, the CDR3 is TGTGCCACCAGTGATTACTTAGCGGGAGCTGGAGATACGCAGTATTTT.

This clonotype was picked up a small number of times. The chain is built from TRBV6-6 and TRBJ2-4; no reliable D call. The J call may be in error: the DNA end matches TRBJ2-7 better. In germline, CDR1 is MNHNY, CDR2 SVGAGI (reference sequence). The CDR3 is 15 residues long. The DNA for the CDR3 is TGTGCCAGCACCGATGGAAAGAGACGAGAATACGAGCAGTACTTC. Amino acid sequence: CASTDGKRREYEQYF.

The J gene is TRBJ1-2, the V gene TRBV4-2, with D perhaps TRBD1 (6 bases). CDR1 and CDR2 (germline): LGHNA, YNFKEQ. This CDR3 is built from 14 residues. Between the trimmed V and J ends, which lost 2 bases and 4 bases, there was a span of 11 bases. CDR3 bases: TGTGCCAGCAGCCAATCTACAGGGAGCTATGGCTACACCTTC. It is translated as CASSQSTGSYGYTF.

CDR3 loop: CAWAGTGRTANYGYTF. The CDR3 bases are TGTGCCTGGGCCGGGACAGGGCGCACTGCGAACTATGGCTACACCTTC. This chain joins TRBV30 and TRBJ1-2, with 9 bases lining up with TRBD1. CDR1 is GTSNPN, CDR2 SVGIG, per germline (reference sequence). V gave up 5 bases and J gave up 2 bases; unmatched junction bases: 12. CDR3 length: 16 amino acids. Filled out from reference TRBV30 and TRBJ1-2, the complete variable domain reads SQTIHQWPATLVQPVGSPLSLECTVEGTSNPNLYWYRQAAGRGLQLLFYSVGIGQISSEVPQNLSASRPQDRQFILSSKKLLLSDSGFYLCAWAGTGRTANYGYTFGSGTRLTVV.

This clonotype has more than one count but fewer than ten. The junction does not match germline at one end; this may be a read error. Here the CDR3 reads CAISERMETGGNQPQHF. The CDR3 DNA follows: TGTGCCATTAGTGAGAGGATGGAGACAGGGGGCAATCAGCCCCAGCATTTT. The gene calls are TRBV10-3 and TRBJ1-5; TRBD1 agrees at 8 bases. The CDR3 spans 17 residues. CDR1 and CDR2 from the germline V gene are ENHRY and SYGVKD.

Regarding this clonotype: One junction end disagrees with the germline gene, perhaps due to a read error. V and J are TRBV4-1 and TRBJ2-7; the match to TRBD1 covers 8 bases. This CDR3 has 15 residues. The germline V gene encodes CDR1 MGHRA and CDR2 YSYEKL. CDR3 loop: CASSQGDRPAYEQYF. The CDR3 DNA is TGCGCCAGCAGTCAAGGGGACAGGCCGGCCTACGAGCAGTACTTC.

This clonotype was seen a handful of times. The chain couples TRBV13 to TRBJ2-6; D call uncertain. The germline V gene has CDR1 PRHDT and CDR2 FYEKMQ (reference sequence). V lost 4 bases and J 1 base, leaving 8 bases between the germline ends. The CDR3 runs 15 residues. Here the CDR3 reads CASSSKVSGANVLTF. The DNA for the CDR3 is TGTGCCAGCAGCTCAAAAGTGTCTGGGGCCAACGTCCTGACTTTC.

The chain recombines TRBV7-2 with TRBJ1-1, with 8 bases identical to TRBD1. V gave up 0 bases and J gave up 3 bases; unmatched junction bases: 6. Germline CDR1 SGHTA, CDR2 FQGNSA. The length of the CDR3 is 16 residues. Here the CDR3 reads CASSLAPAGGYTEAFF. In DNA form, the CDR3 reads TGTGCCAGCAGCTTAGCACCGGCAGGGGGCTACACTGAAGCTTTCTTT.